A single sample gave rise to the 8 T cell receptor beta chains below, sequenced in a study of post-analysis software for immune sequencing data. Researchers reported that TCR beta cDNA libraries carried unique molecular identifiers. TCRdb re-analysed the PCR reads in MiXCR, keeping a single row per CDR3 protein. The sample contains roughly 670,000 distinct CDR3 sequences, over 45% of which appear only once. These receptors' antigens are unknown. The study's findings and limits: Patients showed TRBV5-6, TRBV5-1 and TRBV20-1 among four to six TRBV segments more frequent than in controls.

What was sequenced was blood. The receptors come from a girl aged 2-10 years with multiple sclerosis.

The chain combines TRBV28 with TRBJ2-7; D possibly corresponds to TRBD1 (6 bases). The V end was cut by 5 bases, the J end by 1 base, with 15 bases between. The germline gives CDR1 MDHEN, CDR2 SYDVKM. The CDR3 consists of 15 residues. The CDR3 reads CASSSGQLFSYEQYF. CDR3 nucleotides: TGTGCCAGCAGTAGCGGACAGTTATTTTCCTACGAGCAGTACTTC.

This clonotype was found a few times. The rearrangement links TRBV3-1 to TRBJ2-3; D unclear. The germline V and J ends were trimmed by 4 bases and 4 bases, with 9 bases remaining between them. Germline V CDR1 and CDR2: LGHDT, YNNKEL (reference sequence). CDR3 length equals 13 residues. DNA of the CDR3: TGTGCCAGCAGCCGAGGACCGGCAGATACGCAGTATTTT. Amino acids: CASSRGPADTQYF.

This chain uses TRBV9 with TRBJ2-1; D uncertain. The CDR3 spans 14 residues. In germline, CDR1 is SGDLS, CDR2 YYNGEE. The V end lost 1 base, the J end lost 9 bases, and 14 bases lay between the germline ends. The chain's CDR3 is CASSVRDFLSEQFF. The CDR3 region has the DNA TGTGCCAGCAGCGTAAGAGATTTTCTGAGTGAGCAGTTCTTC.

This rearrangement joins TRBV7-2 to TRBJ2-3; possibly TRBD2 for D (5 bases). The V gene lost 2 bases and the J gene lost 2 bases, with 14 bases spanning the gap. CDR1 and CDR2 from the germline V gene are SGHTA and FQGNSA. CDR3 size: 16 residues. The CDR3 loop is CASSLLAPTNTDTQYF. The DNA for the CDR3 is TGTGCCAGCAGCTTACTAGCCCCAACCAACACAGATACGCAGTATTTT.

This clonotype was seen repeatedly, ten times or more. J is TRBJ1-6 and V is TRBV20-1; 8 bases align to TRBD1. Looked up from germline, CDR1 is DFQATT and CDR2 is SNEGSKA (reference sequence). The CDR3 is 17 residues long. V lost 2 bases, J lost 4 bases, and 10 bases stayed unmatched. CDR3 nucleotides: TGCAGTGCTAGATCTCCGATTAGGACAGGGTATAATTCACCCCTCCACTTT. This sequence encodes CSARSPIRTGYNSPLHF.

The chain has TRBV12-3 or TRBV12-4 and TRBJ2-1, with 11 bases that match TRBD2. This CDR3 region has 17 residues. Germline trimming cut 4 bases from V and 9 bases from J; bases unmatched to any gene: 14. CDR3 nucleotide sequence: TGTGCCAGCAGTTCTATTAGCGGGAGGGCAAGAGGTGGTGAGCAGTTCTTC. Its translation is CASSSISGRARGGEQFF.

V and J are TRBV4-1 and TRBJ2-7, with 8 bases lining up with TRBD2. Germline V gene sequence: CDR1 MGHRA, CDR2 YSYEKL. The CDR3 runs 20 residues. The V gene end was trimmed by 1 base and the J gene end by 4 bases; junction bases not matched to a gene: 21. CDR3 coding DNA: TGCGCCAGCAGCCAAGGGATTCCAAGATCCACCGGGACTAGAAGTTACGAGCAGTACTTC. Its translation is CASSQGIPRSTGTRSYEQYF.

Notes on this clonotype: The junction differs from germline at one of its ends, possibly a read error. The chain's CDR3 is CACSRGASGDNEQFF. CDR3 coding DNA: TGTGCCTGCAGCCGTGGGGCTAGCGGGGACAATGAGCAGTTCTTC. The rearrangement joins TRBV14 to TRBJ2-1; 9 bases line up with TRBD2. Per the germline V gene, CDR1 is SGHDN and CDR2 is FVKESK. The CDR3 is made up of 15 amino acids.